This T cell receptor (beta chain) was obtained from a study of blood T cell repertoires in COVID-19. Study background: The United States, Italy and Spain provided the acute and convalescent COVID-19 samples.

The CDR3 is 14 residues long. With 8 bases removed from V and 3 bases from J, the gap between germline ends came to 13 bases. Germline CDR1 is MNHEY and CDR2 is SMNVEV (reference sequence). The table came from immunoSEQ multiplex PCR; TCRdb's copy has only in-frame clones and leaves some out. The sample has 220,000 or so clones, 75% to 90% seen once; the top ten hold roughly 8%. One Seattle source followed patients from active infection through their disease course. The TCR sequence derives from a woman older than 75 with COVID-19, enrolled during active disease. The sequencing input was peripheral blood. This chain connects TRBV27 to TRBJ2-2, with D possibly matching TRBD1 (5 bases). This chain's CDR3 is CASHPGLDTGELFF. The CDR3 DNA follows: TGTGCCAGCCACCCAGGGTTAGACACCGGGGAGCTGTTTTTT.